One TCR beta chain is described in this entry. The data were produced by immunoSEQ multiplex PCR, yet TCRdb's version contains in-frame clones alone and is incomplete. In the table there are tens of thousands of clones, around 90% of which are singletons. The record originates from a study of OX40 agonist ivuxolimab in advanced cancers. From germline, CDR1 is SGHTA and CDR2 FQGNSA. This CDR3 region has 17 residues. J lost 0 bases, V lost 1 base, and 5 bases had no gene match. The V call is TRBV7-2, the J call TRBJ2-1; 8 positions match TRBD2. The clonotype originates from an adult with an advanced solid tumor such as melanoma, head and neck, liver or kidney cancer. The specimen was CD4+ or CD8+ T cells sorted from blood, collected in a trial of the OX40 agonist ivuxolimab. The CDR3 coding sequence is TGTGCCAGCAGCTTAGGTACTAGCGGTTACTCCTACAATGAGCAGTTCTTC. Translated, it gives CASSLGTSGYSYNEQFF.